Here is one T cell receptor beta chain with its context. What it binds is unknown. Researchers ran the PCR with 60 Vbeta and 13 Jbeta primers. Repertoires were generated with immunoSEQ multiplex PCR, while TCRdb's copy carries only in-frame clones and drops some. The sample lists around 120,000 clones, about four fifths occurring once. This sample was taken from a study of cytomegalovirus exposure and HLA in healthy donors. Study results and limitations: The classifier was said to identify cytomegalovirus status with high specificity and sensitivity. Analyses of presence/absence relied on an assumption of roughly uniform sequencing depth across donors. In most subjects, TCR beta sequences reportedly gave accurate predictions of HLA-A and HLA-B alleles.

Germline CDR1 and CDR2: KGHSH and LQKENI. The ends lost 1 base at V and 0 bases at J; junction bases unmatched: 4. The CDR3 consists of 17 residues. This chain connects TRBV18 to TRBJ1-1, with 11 bases that match TRBD1. The specimen sequenced was PBMCs. This sequence originates from a man between 18 and 35 years old in good health and CMV-seronegative. The CDR3 DNA reads TGTGCCAGCTCACCACGGGGGACAGGGGGTTTGAACACTGAAGCTTTCTTT. Its protein product is CASSPRGTGGLNTEAFF.